A selection of T cell receptor beta chains follows, all from one sample in a study of T cell responses to AZD1222 COVID-19 vaccine. TCRdb's table, derived via immunoSEQ multiplex PCR, lists solely in-frame clones and lacks some. The sample carries 150,000 or so clones, roughly nine tenths recorded once. The material was peripheral blood, obtained on day 0 of AZD1222 vaccination. These receptors were collected from an adult in good health. Each CDR3 is given with its conserved first and last residue. Fields, in order: J gene, V gene, D gene, clone size, CDR3 protein, CDR3 DNA. D genes are given only for firm matches. Clone size, where shown, is once, few, many, or a class for clones that have expanded.

TRBJ1-3 TRBV12-5 . . CASVSGQSSGNTIYF TGTGCTAGTGTTTCCGGACAGAGCTCTGGAAACACCATATATTTT
TRBJ2-5 TRBV7-9 . . CASSLGGSSLETQYF TGTGCCAGCAGCTTAGGGGGAAGTAGCTTGGAGACCCAGTACTTC
TRBJ2-5 TRBV6-2/TRBV6-3 . . CASSYPTVLGQETQYF TGTGCCAGCAGTTACCCCACCGTACTGGGACAAGAGACCCAGTACTTC
TRBJ2-1 TRBV6-2/TRBV6-3 TRBD2 . CASSHPRDYTYNEQFF TGTGCCAGCAGTCACCCCCGGGACTACACTTACAATGAGCAGTTCTTC
TRBJ2-7 TRBV30 . . CAWSGGPSSYEQYF TGTGCCTGGAGCGGGGGGCCGAGCTCCTACGAGCAGTACTTC
TRBJ1-1 TRBV6-4 TRBD1 . CASSDSVQGIRGAFF TGTGCCAGCAGTGACTCTGTACAGGGGATCCGCGGGGCTTTCTTT
TRBJ1-5 TRBV7-9 . . CASSYSSGALHQPQHF TGTGCCAGCAGCTATAGTTCGGGGGCGCTTCATCAGCCCCAGCATTTT
TRBJ1-1 TRBV7-3 . . CASSLGGTNTEAFF TGTGCCAGCAGCTTAGGGGGGACAAACACTGAAGCTTTCTTT
TRBJ2-2 TRBV21-1 . . CASSKADFPNTGELFF TGTGCCAGCAGCAAAGCGGACTTTCCCAACACCGGGGAGCTGTTTTTT
TRBJ1-1 TRBV12-3/TRBV12-4 . . CASSPGRGTEAFF TGTGCCAGCAGCCCCGGGAGGGGCACTGAAGCTTTCTTT
TRBJ1-3 TRBV6-5 . . CASTVMSSGNTIYF TGTGCCAGCACGGTCATGAGCTCTGGAAACACCATATATTTT
TRBJ2-3 TRBV2 TRBD2 . CASGPTSGHTDTQYF TGTGCCAGCGGACCGACTAGCGGCCACACAGATACGCAGTATTTT
TRBJ1-2 TRBV28 . . CASKGRADYGYTF TGTGCCTCCAAAGGCAGGGCAGACTATGGCTACACCTTC
TRBJ2-7 TRBV28 . . CASSLIGLADEQYF TGTGCCAGCAGTTTGATCGGTCTAGCCGACGAGCAGTACTTC
TRBJ1-3 TRBV5-1 . . CASSLTTTGLGNTIYF TGCGCCAGCAGCTTGACCACCACAGGGCTCGGAAACACCATATATTTT
TRBJ1-6 TRBV11-2 . . CASSTRTRGNSPLHF TGTGCCAGCAGCACCAGGACAAGGGGTAATTCACCCCTCCACTTT
TRBJ2-7 TRBV29-1 . . CSVGYMDGSSYEQYF TGCAGCGTCGGATATATGGACGGGAGCTCCTACGAGCAGTACTTC
TRBJ2-5 TRBV10-3 . . CAISESPVSQETQYF TGTGCCATCAGTGAGTCCCCTGTTTCCCAAGAGACCCAGTACTTC
TRBJ2-1 TRBV6-6 TRBD1 . CASSPSGTGSYNEQFF TGTGCCAGCAGTCCGTCCGGGACAGGATCTTACAATGAGCAGTTCTTC
TRBJ2-1 TRBV5-4 TRBD2 . CASSLDLAGGLLDEQFF TGTGCCAGCAGCTTGGACCTAGCGGGGGGGCTTTTGGATGAGCAGTTCTTC
TRBJ1-3 TRBV27 . . CASRDGQQNSGNTIYF TGTGCCAGCAGGGATGGACAGCAGAACTCAGGAAACACCATATATTTT
TRBJ2-5 TRBV3-1/TRBV3-2 TRBD2 . CASSPGLAGGIQETQYF TGTGCCAGCAGCCCGGGACTAGCGGGGGGAATTCAAGAGACCCAGTACTTC
TRBJ2-7 TRBV30 . . CAWSDSYEQYF TGTGCCTGGAGTGACAGCTACGAGCAGTACTTC
TRBJ2-5 TRBV7-8 TRBD1 . CASSLQGVGFQETQYF TGTGCCAGCAGCTTGCAGGGGGTGGGATTCCAAGAGACCCAGTACTTC
TRBJ2-5 TRBV18 TRBD2 . CASSPLRRGGLQETQYF TGTGCCAGCTCCCCACTCCGCCGGGGGGGCCTTCAAGAGACCCAGTACTTC
TRBJ1-1 TRBV11-2 . . CASSWGFEAFF TGTGCCAGCAGCTGGGGGTTTGAAGCTTTCTTT
TRBJ1-4 TRBV19 TRBD1 . CASRKTGGGEKLFF TGTGCCAGTAGGAAAACAGGGGGAGGGGAAAAACTGTTTTTT
TRBJ1-1 TRBV6-5 . once CASSPRVEGEAFF TGTGCCAGCAGCCCACGGGTTGAAGGTGAAGCTTTCTTT
TRBJ2-5 TRBV2 TRBD2 . CATEGASGYQETQYF TGTGCCACTGAAGGGGCTAGCGGGTACCAAGAGACCCAGTACTTC
TRBJ1-4 TRBV30 . . CAGVGSVTNEKLFF TGTGCCGGGGTTGGATCCGTCACTAATGAAAAACTGTTTTTT
TRBJ2-1 TRBV24-1 . . CATSDPDGAPYNEQFF TGTGCCACCAGTGATCCGGACGGGGCCCCCTACAATGAGCAGTTCTTC
TRBJ2-1 TRBV2 TRBD2 . CASSGAGGEQFF TGTGCCAGCAGTGGTGCGGGGGGTGAGCAGTTCTTC
TRBJ1-2 TRBV29-1 TRBD1 . CSAGVGQRNYGYTF TGCAGCGCGGGCGTGGGACAGAGGAACTATGGCTACACCTTC
TRBJ1-1 TRBV7-2 . . CASSLVGSPGSMNTEAFF TGTGCCAGCAGCTTAGTGGGGAGTCCGGGTTCCATGAACACTGAAGCTTTCTTT
TRBJ2-3 TRBV11-2 TRBD1 . CASSPQQGQGTDTQYF TGTGCCAGCAGCCCGCAGCAGGGACAGGGCACAGATACGCAGTATTTT
TRBJ2-7 TRBV12-3/TRBV12-4 . . CASSLRTLYEQYF TGTGCCAGCAGTCTGAGGACCCTCTATGAGCAGTACTTC
TRBJ2-5 TRBV27 . . CASRSQGGHETQYF TGTGCCAGCAGGTCTCAGGGGGGGCACGAGACCCAGTACTTC
TRBJ1-1 TRBV7-9 . . CASNPSGVDTEAFF TGTGCCAGCAACCCCTCAGGGGTGGACACTGAAGCTTTCTTT
TRBJ1-2 TRBV28 . . CASSLTGLVRYGYTF TGTGCCAGCAGTCTCACAGGGTTGGTGCGCTATGGCTACACCTTC
TRBJ1-1 TRBV30 . . CAWSGSGRINTEAFF TGTGCCTGGAGTGGGTCCGGGCGGATAAACACTGAAGCTTTCTTT
TRBJ1-2 TRBV6-5 TRBD1 once CASSRDRGPWGYTF TGTGCCAGCAGCCGGGACAGGGGGCCGTGGGGCTACACCTTC
TRBJ1-3 TRBV5-5 TRBD1 . CASSLDGTGVGNTIYF TGTGCCAGCAGCCTAGATGGGACAGGGGTAGGAAACACCATATATTTT
TRBJ2-7 TRBV4-1 . . CASSQDYLEGDRNEQYF TGCGCCAGCAGCCAAGATTACTTGGAAGGGGATCGGAACGAGCAGTACTTC
TRBJ2-3 TRBV5-6 . . CASSFGDTQYF TGTGCCAGCAGCTTCGGGGATACGCAGTATTTT
TRBJ2-1 TRBV6-5 . . CASSSGQHSKSEQFF TGTGCCAGCAGTTCCGGCCAGCATTCAAAATCTGAGCAGTTCTTC
TRBJ2-4 TRBV6-5 . . CASGPSIRPDIQYF TGTGCCAGCGGACCCTCCATCCGGCCGGACATTCAGTACTTC
TRBJ1-5 TRBV25-1 . . CASSTSGGNQPQHF TGTGCCAGCAGTACATCCGGGGGAAATCAGCCCCAGCATTTT
TRBJ2-2 TRBV3-1/TRBV3-2 TRBD2 . CASFARTSGRANTGELFF TGTGCCAGCTTCGCCCGGACTAGCGGGAGGGCAAACACCGGGGAGCTGTTTTTT
TRBJ1-1 TRBV7-3 . . CASSLKGRGAEAFF TGTGCCAGCAGCTTAAAGGGCAGGGGAGCTGAAGCTTTCTTT
TRBJ2-1 TRBV19 . . CASSILRGEANEQFF TGTGCCAGTAGTATATTGCGGGGAGAGGCGAATGAGCAGTTCTTC
TRBJ1-2 TRBV14 . . CASSRGGPTDGYTF TGTGCCAGCAGCCGTGGGGGCCCTACCGATGGCTACACCTTC
TRBJ2-5 TRBV13 TRBD2 . CASSLWTSGRGETQYF TGTGCCAGCAGCTTATGGACTAGCGGGAGAGGTGAGACCCAGTACTTC
TRBJ2-7 TRBV12-3/TRBV12-4 . once CASSLTGYNEQYF TGTGCCAGCAGTTTGACCGGGTACAACGAGCAGTACTTC
TRBJ1-2 TRBV30 . . CAWSVFGFGYTF TGTGCCTGGAGTGTATTTGGATTTGGCTACACCTTC
TRBJ1-1 TRBV7-2 . . CASSPQKKSENTEAFF TGTGCCAGCAGCCCGCAAAAGAAGTCAGAGAACACTGAAGCTTTCTTT
TRBJ2-2 TRBV4-2 . . CASSPGAGELFF TGTGCCAGCTCTCCGGGGGCCGGGGAGCTGTTTTTT
TRBJ2-1 TRBV5-6 TRBD2 . CASSWLAGGYNEQFF TGTGCCAGCAGCTGGCTAGCGGGGGGGTACAATGAGCAGTTCTTC
TRBJ2-5 TRBV10-3 TRBD1 . CATQLPGQGPQETQYF TGTGCCACGCAGTTACCCGGACAGGGACCCCAAGAGACCCAGTACTTC
TRBJ2-1 TRBV28 . . CASSLTPPSEQFF TGTGCCAGCAGTTTGACCCCTCCCTCGGAGCAGTTCTTC
TRBJ2-2 TRBV24-1 TRBD1 . CATSDALTGTPTGELFF TGTGCCACCAGTGACGCGTTGACAGGGACCCCCACCGGGGAGCTGTTTTTT